This TCR beta chain derives from a study of OX40 agonist ivuxolimab in advanced cancers. Study overall: Those treated in dose escalation had hepatocellular carcinoma, melanoma, renal cell cancer or head and neck cancer. Study-wide results and caveats: At doses 0.1 to 3.0 mg/kg, CD4+ and CD8+ clones expanded. Part of the nonresponder group also had normalized T-cell clonal expansion that was low.

On this clone itself: The antigen is not known.

Trimming cost V 4 bases and J 0 bases; bases outside gene matches: 4. The CDR3 is made up of 16 amino acids. Germline V CDR1 and CDR2: MNHNS, SASEGT. The timepoints at which blood was sampled were baseline, cycle 4 day 1, and cycle 7 day 1. Only in-frame clones appear in the TCRdb table, and some are missing; sequencing was by immunoSEQ multiplex PCR. The table has around 100,000 clones, over 75% seen once. Material: CD4+ or CD8+ T cells sorted from blood, obtained in a trial of the OX40 agonist ivuxolimab. The sequence came from an adult with an advanced solid tumor such as melanoma, head and neck, liver or kidney cancer. This chain joins TRBV6-1 and TRBJ2-1; 9 bases agree with TRBD2. The chain's CDR3 is CASSAASGVSYNEQFF. CDR3 DNA sequence: TGTGCCAGCAGTGCCGCTAGCGGGGTCTCCTACAATGAGCAGTTCTTC.